This T cell receptor beta chain comes out of a study of graft-versus-host responses after intestinal transplantation (dated by TCRdb to about 2021). Broadly, across the study: The transplants that recipients received were multivisceral, liver-intestinal, or isolated intestinal. All recipients received anti-thymocyte globulin induction followed by maintenance tacrolimus and steroids for approximately 3 years. Graft-versus-host and host-versus-graft alloreactive T cell clones were tracked in the graft, circulation and bone marrow after intestinal transplantation using bulk TCR-beta CDR3 sequencing. Alloreactive clones were identified by sequencing pre-transplant mixed lymphocyte reaction products and comparing these products with unstimulated pre-transplant donor and recipient T cells. Of the roughly 26 intestinal transplant recipients enrolled in the cohort, one of whom was a retransplant, a few patients without pretransplant specimens were excluded. Donor T cell macrochimerism was defined as a peak of at least 4% donor T cells among recipient peripheral blood mononuclear cells. Rather than going through the commercial service, samples from a few later patients were sequenced in-house on an Illumina MiSeq and processed with MiXCR.

The library was produced with the immunoSEQ multiplex PCR assay. Adaptive Biotechnologies carried out high-throughput TCR-beta CDR3 sequencing of genomic DNA for most patients. In the original analysis: TCR sequencing data were retrieved from Adaptive's ImmunoSEQ software for about 17 patients, whereas a few other patients were processed with MiXCR and VDJtools. CDR3 nucleotide sequences shared between donor and recipient were removed because the origin of such sequences could not be assigned. To be classed as alloreactive, a clone needed at least 2-fold expansion over unstimulated cells and a minimum CFSE-low frequency of 0.002% (template counts) or 0.001% (read counts). Clones were considered mappable if detected in sequenced pre-transplant spleen, lymph node, or MLR CFSE-low populations of the donor or recipient. Cumulative frequency of alloreactive clones was calculated as a percentage of all sequences weighted by copy number. Not all clones reach the TCRdb copy of this immuneACCESS table, which keeps in-frame sequences only. Checked studies attribute under half of the gap to unresolved V genes and leave the rest unexplained. V and J calls and clone size are those listed in that table; D and trimming were worked out from the DNA. Across this sample there are approximately 70,000 clones, with around 90% seen only once. The top ten constitute roughly 6.7% of the sample.

In the case of this clone: Its antigen is unknown. Qualities for individual bases were not recorded, and no much larger clone is one base off.

Bone marrow was aspirated after transplant from the posterior iliac crest or another site chosen by the physician. Study-wide findings and limitations: In the allografts of patients with donor T cell macrochimerism, GvH to HvG T cell clonal ratios were high. Conclusions were limited by the relatively low number and heterogeneity of intestinal transplant patients. Early after transplant, peak levels of circulating GvH clones were associated with declines in HvG clones. GvH clones were detected in recipient bone marrow, and some of these GvH clones were observed earlier in ileal mucosa or blood, consistent with an intestinal mucosal origin.

V and J lose 0 bases and 0 bases, and a span of 4 bases separates them. The CDR3 sequence holds 14 residues, the cysteine and phenylalanine included. Kept here is only the CDR3 DNA, which spans 42 bases and is read in frame from base 1. This receptor chain uses TRBV23-1 and TRBJ2-3; the D gene is unclear. TRBV23-1 counts as an open reading frame of uncertain function. The TCR sequence derives from a human patient who received an intestinal transplant, so some T cells may come from the graft donor. This material consisted of bone marrow, taken 700 to 850 days after intestinal transplantation. Here the CDR3 is given as CASSQSGSTDTQYF. The sequence in DNA is TGCGCCAGCAGTCAATCGGGGAGCACAGATACGCAGTATTTT.